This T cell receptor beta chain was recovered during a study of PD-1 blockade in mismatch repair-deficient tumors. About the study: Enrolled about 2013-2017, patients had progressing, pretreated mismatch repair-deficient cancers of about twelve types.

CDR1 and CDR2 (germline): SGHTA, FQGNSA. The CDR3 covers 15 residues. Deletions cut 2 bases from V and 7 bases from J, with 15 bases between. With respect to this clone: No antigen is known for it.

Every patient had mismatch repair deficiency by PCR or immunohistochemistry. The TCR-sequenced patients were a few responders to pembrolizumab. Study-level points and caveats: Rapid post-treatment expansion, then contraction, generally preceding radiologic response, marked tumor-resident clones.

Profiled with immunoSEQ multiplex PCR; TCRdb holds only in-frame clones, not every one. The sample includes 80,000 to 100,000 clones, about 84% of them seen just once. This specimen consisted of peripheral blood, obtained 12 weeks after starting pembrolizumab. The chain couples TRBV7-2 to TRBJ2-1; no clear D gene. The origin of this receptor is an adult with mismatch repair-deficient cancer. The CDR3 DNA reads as TGTGCCAGCAGCTTAAGTTTTGGTGGTTCGAATGAGCAGTTCTTC. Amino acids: CASSLSFGGSNEQFF.